This T cell receptor (beta chain) was captured in a study of OX40 agonist ivuxolimab in advanced cancers. The overall study: The patients received agonistic anti-OX40 (CD134) antibody ivuxolimab.

It was autoimmune disease history or systemic immunosuppression that excluded patients. General study results and limits: What antigens the expanded peripheral T cells recognized was never established. Dose levels from 0.1 to 3.0 mg/kg saw CD4+ and CD8+ blood T cells expand clonally by week 6.

Regarding this clone: Antigen specificity is unknown.

Profiled with immunoSEQ multiplex PCR; TCRdb holds only in-frame clones, not every one. This table has 70,000 to 90,000 clones, roughly 80% appearing once. Trimming took off 4 bases at V and 5 bases at J, with 12 bases between the two ends. The V gene's germline CDR1 is SGDLS and CDR2 YYNGEE. The CDR3 length is 14 residues. The sequences come from CD4+ or CD8+ T cells sorted from blood, collected in a trial of the OX40 agonist ivuxolimab. The J gene is TRBJ1-4, the V gene TRBV9; tentative D call: TRBD1 (6 bases). This TCR was sampled from an adult with an advanced solid tumor such as melanoma, head and neck, liver or kidney cancer. The CDR3 DNA is TGTGCCAGCAGCACAGGAGGGGGGAATGAAAAACTGTTTTTT. Translating it yields CASSTGGGNEKLFF.